Described below is a single T cell receptor beta chain sequence and its context. This record comes from a study of blood T cell repertoires in COVID-19. Study context: Recovered status in Cohort 3 required two negative PCRs, clearance, or symptom resolution.

In the original processing: Reference gene primer amplification gave nucleated cell count estimates. Profiled with immunoSEQ multiplex PCR; TCRdb holds only in-frame clones, not every one. V, J and clone size are taken as reported in that table, and D and trimming were inferred from the DNA itself. The sample lists 250,000 to 300,000 clones; 88% were seen once. The study drew participants aged roughly 18 to 95 years from fewer than 30 US areas. The sequencing input was PBMCs or T cells enriched from blood (not recorded which). The receptor was derived from a woman between 55 and 75 years old in a cohort exposed to, infected with or recovered from COVID-19 (not recorded which).

CDR3 region: CASSNEPGLGLGNEQFF. The CDR3 nucleotides are TGTGCCAGCAGTAACGAACCGGGACTAGGTCTGGGCAATGAGCAGTTCTTC. The chain employs TRBV27 and TRBJ2-1, with 8 positions matching TRBD2. Germline CDR1 is MNHEY and CDR2 is SMNVEV (reference sequence). The CDR3 runs 17 residues. V trimming: 5 bases; J trimming: 6 bases; junction bases outside the gene matches: 15.